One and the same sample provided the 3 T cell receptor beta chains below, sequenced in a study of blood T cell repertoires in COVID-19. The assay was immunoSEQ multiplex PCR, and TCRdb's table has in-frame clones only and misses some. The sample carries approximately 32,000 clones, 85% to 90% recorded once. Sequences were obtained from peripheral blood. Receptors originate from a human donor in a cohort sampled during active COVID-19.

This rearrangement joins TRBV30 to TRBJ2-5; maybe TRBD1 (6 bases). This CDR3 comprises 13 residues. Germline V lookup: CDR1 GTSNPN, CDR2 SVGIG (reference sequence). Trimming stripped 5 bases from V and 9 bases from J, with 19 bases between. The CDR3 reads CAWSGAKLGAQYF. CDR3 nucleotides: TGTGCCTGGTCAGGGGCTAAACTCGGGGCCCAGTACTTC.

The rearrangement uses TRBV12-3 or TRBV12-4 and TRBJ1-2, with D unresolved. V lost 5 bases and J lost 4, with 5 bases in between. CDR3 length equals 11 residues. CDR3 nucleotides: TGTGCCAGCAGTCGCAGCTATGGCTACACCTTC. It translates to CASSRSYGYTF.

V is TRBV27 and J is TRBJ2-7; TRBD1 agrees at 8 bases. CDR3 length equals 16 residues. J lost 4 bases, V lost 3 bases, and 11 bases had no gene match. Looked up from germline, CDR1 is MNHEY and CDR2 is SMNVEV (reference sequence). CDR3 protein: CASSFIPGQGFYEQYF. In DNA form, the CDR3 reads TGTGCCAGCAGTTTCATCCCCGGACAGGGTTTTTACGAGCAGTACTTC.